The 3 T cell receptor beta chains reported below all come from one sample, sequenced in a study of blood T cell repertoires in COVID-19. The assay was immunoSEQ multiplex PCR, and TCRdb's table has in-frame clones only and misses some. The sample has 250,000 or so clones, approximately 86% seen once. Sequenced: PBMCs or T cells enriched from blood (not recorded which). These receptors were collected from a woman aged 30 to 39 with acute COVID-19.

The chain has TRBV12-5 and TRBJ1-1, with D unclear. Germline loops: CDR1 LGHNT, CDR2 FRNRAP. There are 13 residues in the CDR3. V dropped 8 bases and J dropped 7 bases, with 17 bases sitting between them. CDR3 sequence: CASTTRAGFEAFF. CDR3 sequence (DNA): TGTGCTAGTACCACTCGTGCGGGTTTTGAAGCTTTCTTT.

V usage is TRBV5-1 and J usage is TRBJ2-2, with D maybe TRBD1 (6 bases). Germline V gives CDR1 SGHRS, CDR2 YFSETQ. Trimming took off 0 bases at V and 0 bases at J, with 9 bases between the two ends. The CDR3 is 16 residues long. The CDR3 DNA reads TGCGCCAGCAGCTTGGTGACAGGTCCGAACACCGGGGAGCTGTTTTTT. Protein sequence: CASSLVTGPNTGELFF.

The chain carries TRBV2 and TRBJ1-1, with D unresolved. Germline V gene sequence: CDR1 SNHLY, CDR2 FYNNEI. Trimming pared 5 bases from V and 4 bases from J, leaving 17 bases between. The CDR3 is 15 amino acids. DNA for the CDR3: TGTGCCAGCAGTTTGCCGACCCATCCGGGCACTGAAGCTTTCTTT. It is translated as CASSLPTHPGTEAFF.